These 3 T cell receptor beta chains were all obtained from the same sample, sequenced in a study of blood T cell repertoires in COVID-19. The protocol was immunoSEQ multiplex PCR, while the TCRdb copy is restricted to in-frame clones and leaves out a portion. The data show about 160,000 clones, 85% to 90% seen once. The sample taken for sequencing was peripheral blood. The receptors originated from a woman in her sixties or seventies with acute or convalescent COVID-19.

The chain employs TRBV24-1 and TRBJ2-3, with TRBD2 identical over 9 bases. This CDR3 region has 16 residues. The V gene's germline CDR1 is KGHDR and CDR2 SFDVKD. Trimming at V came to 4 bases and at J to 2 bases, leaving 6 bases not matched to a gene. The CDR3 region is CATSDQSGGNTDTQYF. CDR3 sequence (DNA): TGTGCCACCAGTGACCAGAGCGGGGGGAACACAGATACGCAGTATTTT.

The V gene is TRBV19, the J gene TRBJ2-3, with 9 bases matching TRBD2. V was pared by 6 bases and J by 2 bases, with 9 bases of the junction left unmatched. This CDR3 contains 16 residues. The germline V gene has CDR1 LNHDA and CDR2 SQIVND (reference sequence). CDR3 loop: CASRTPRGRDTDTQYF. The CDR3 DNA reads as TGTGCCAGTAGGACCCCACGCGGGAGGGACACAGATACGCAGTATTTT.

CDR3 nucleotide sequence: TGTGCCAGAAAGCCAAGGGGCTCTACTGAAGCTTTCTTT. This gives the protein CARKPRGSTEAFF. This chain links TRBV2 with TRBJ1-1; D might be TRBD1 (5 bases). Germline assignment: CDR1 SNHLY and CDR2 FYNNEI. CDR3 length: 13 residues. V lost 9 bases, J lost 5 bases, and 16 bases lay in between.